One and the same sample provided the 17 T cell receptor beta chains below, sequenced in a study of T cells in Graves' hyperthyroidism and ophthalmopathy. It was RNA transcripts that yielded the amplified TCR beta CDR3 regions. HTBI primers drove first-round RT-PCR of the TCR CDR3. TCRdb reanalysed the multiplex PCR reads using MiXCR and keeps one entry per CDR3 protein. The sample lists 130,000 to 150,000 distinct CDR3 sequences; roughly a fifth were seen once. Sequenced material: blood. All receptors come from a woman between 50 and 59 years old with Graves' hyperthyroidism that later progressed to Graves' ophthalmopathy.

This clonotype is a singleton in its sample. The V gene is TRBV24-1, the J gene TRBJ2-1; 7 nucleotides align to TRBD1. The CDR3 has 16 residues. V lost 3 bases, J lost 8 bases, and 12 bases stayed unmatched. Germline V CDR1 and CDR2: KGHDR, SFDVKD. The CDR3 DNA is TGTGCCACCAGTGATCCCATCGGACAGGCCGGGGATGAGCAGTTCTTC. It yields the protein CATSDPIGQAGDEQFF.

The genes are TRBV4-1 and TRBJ1-6; D may be TRBD1 (5 bases). The CDR3 spans 16 residues. Per germline, CDR1 MGHRA and CDR2 YSYEKL. V was cut by 0 bases and J by 6 bases, with 12 bases left in between. The DNA for the CDR3 is TGCGCCAGCAGCCAAGATCGGGCAGGGCCTAATTCACCCCTCCACTTT. The encoded protein is CASSQDRAGPNSPLHF.

This clonotype came up many times. The rearrangement uses TRBV10-2 and TRBJ2-7; 9 bases map to TRBD1. CDR3 length: 16 residues. Germline CDR1 WSHSY, CDR2 SAAADI. J lost 1 base, V lost 3 bases, and 7 bases had no gene match. CDR3 region: CASSDRDRGGSYEQYF. CDR3 nucleotide sequence: TGCGCCAGCAGTGACCGCGACAGGGGGGGATCCTACGAGCAGTACTTC.

This clonotype was seen only a few times. CDR3 DNA sequence: TGTGCCAGCAGTTTAGTCGAAGGCAATCAGCCCCAGCATTTT. As protein: CASSLVEGNQPQHF. The gene calls are TRBV27 and TRBJ1-5, with D hard to call. Germline V gene data show CDR1 as MNHEY and CDR2 as SMNVEV (reference sequence). V dropped 2 bases and J dropped 2 bases, with 7 bases sitting between them. This CDR3 region has 14 residues.

This rearrangement joins TRBV10-3 to TRBJ1-1; weak D call: TRBD1 (5 bases). Germline V CDR1 and CDR2: ENHRY, SYGVKD. The CDR3 contains 15 residues. Between the trimmed V and J ends, which lost 3 bases and 1 base, there was a span of 12 bases. The CDR3 protein is CAISEPGGGNTEAFF. CDR3 nucleotide sequence: TGTGCCATCAGTGAACCCGGGGGGGGGAACACTGAAGCTTTCTTT.

This clonotype was detected ten times or more. The chain uses TRBV7-9 and TRBJ2-7; 7 bases fit TRBD1. The junction had 18 bases not matched to a gene; V was cut back by 6 bases and J by 7 bases. The V gene's germline CDR1 is SEHNR and CDR2 FQNEAQ (reference sequence). This CDR3 contains 16 residues. The CDR3 DNA is TGTGCCAGCAGTCCAATTGGAAACAGGGGAGCAGGAGAGCAGTACTTC. Protein product: CASSPIGNRGAGEQYF.

This clonotype was found a few times. The genes are TRBV5-1 and TRBJ1-2; the D is unclear. The V gene lost 1 base and the J gene lost 7 bases, with 14 bases spanning the gap. This CDR3 is built from 14 residues. Germline V gene lookup returns CDR1 SGHRS and CDR2 YFSETQ. CDR3 bases: TGCGCCAGCAGCTTGAAAGGACGCCTGGGTGGCTACACCTTC. Protein sequence: CASSLKGRLGGYTF.

A note on this clonotype: With a much larger clone just one base away, this may be a read error. The J gene is TRBJ2-7, the V gene TRBV20-1; 10 bases are a match to TRBD1. After removal of 8 bases from V and 3 bases from J, the junction contained 7 bases not matched to a gene. Germline V lookup: CDR1 DFQATT, CDR2 SNEGSKA (reference sequence). The CDR3 runs to 13 residues. The DNA of the CDR3 is TGCAGTACTACAGGGACAGGGGACTACGAGCAGTACTTC. Encoded protein: CSTTGTGDYEQYF.

This clonotype was seen many times. The chain combines TRBV3-1 with TRBJ2-5, with TRBD2 matching 7 bases. This CDR3 is built from 14 residues. V was clipped by 6 bases and J by 2 bases; unmatched bases: 6. Germline V gene sequence: CDR1 LGHDT, CDR2 YNNKEL (reference sequence). CDR3 amino acids: CASRQRDSQETQYF. The CDR3 DNA follows: TGTGCCAGCAGGCAGCGGGACTCACAAGAGACCCAGTACTTC.

This chain connects TRBV24-1 to TRBJ1-2; D not resolved. V lost 0 bases, J lost 6 bases, and 4 bases lay in between. Germline loops: CDR1 KGHDR, CDR2 SFDVKD. The CDR3 length is 12 residues. The DNA for the CDR3 is TGTGCCACCAGTGATTTGGCAGATGGCTACACCTTC. Translating it yields CATSDLADGYTF.

The J gene is TRBJ2-7, the V gene TRBV29-1, with D possibly TRBD2 on 6 matching bases. There are 13 residues in the CDR3. Germline CDR1 reads SQVTM; CDR2 reads ANQGSEA. Deletions cut 3 bases from V and 2 bases from J, with 11 bases between. This CDR3 is CSVERAGTYEQYF. The CDR3 DNA reads as TGCAGCGTTGAGAGGGCGGGAACCTACGAGCAGTACTTC.

This clonotype was counted only a few times. The chain joins TRBV5-1 to TRBJ1-1, with 10 bases fitting TRBD1. From germline, CDR1 is SGHRS and CDR2 YFSETQ. The J segment lost 5 bases and the V segment lost 3 bases, leaving 10 bases of the junction unmatched. This CDR3 is built from 16 residues. The CDR3 protein is CASSSLGQGGRTEAFF. CDR3 DNA: TGCGCCAGCAGCTCTCTCGGACAGGGGGGGCGAACTGAAGCTTTCTTT.

At least ten counts were recorded for this clonotype. The V and J genes are TRBV28 and TRBJ2-4; 9 nucleotides line up with TRBD1. With 6 bases clipped from V and 4 bases from J, the junction kept 7 bases outside the gene matches. The CDR3 runs 15 residues. Germline CDR1 reads MDHEN; CDR2 reads SYDVKM. Here the CDR3 DNA reads TGTGCCAGCAGGTCGCCCGGGACAGGGAAAAACATTCAGTACTTC. This codes for CASRSPGTGKNIQYF.

This clonotype was observed at least ten times. The chain employs TRBV6-1 and TRBJ1-3; TRBD1 matches at 8 bases. The J segment lost 4 bases and the V segment lost 6 bases, leaving 5 bases of the junction unmatched. There are 14 residues in the CDR3. Germline CDR1 reads MNHNS; CDR2 reads SASEGT. The CDR3 protein is CASRKQGGGNTIYF. The CDR3 bases are TGTGCCAGCAGAAAACAGGGGGGAGGAAACACCATATATTTT.

In its sample, this clonotype was seen a few times. This rearrangement joins TRBV19 to TRBJ1-5, with D perhaps TRBD1 (6 bases). The CDR3 length is 15 residues. Trimming pared 0 bases from V and 1 base from J, leaving 7 bases between. Germline V gene lookup returns CDR1 LNHDA and CDR2 SQIVND (reference sequence). This chain's CDR3 is CASSIDGGSNQPQHF. CDR3 in DNA: TGTGCCAGTAGTATAGACGGGGGCAGCAATCAGCCCCAGCATTTT.

In this sample, this clonotype turned up many times. The CDR3 DNA reads as TGCGCCAGCAGCTTGGAGGTGGCGGCAGCCAACACTGAAGCTTTCTTT. Translating it yields CASSLEVAAANTEAFF. V is TRBV5-1 and J is TRBJ1-1, with D uncertain. This CDR3 has 16 residues. Germline values: CDR1 SGHRS, CDR2 YFSETQ. V shed 0 bases and J shed 2 bases, with 14 bases lying between them.

This clonotype showed up many times. CDR3 DNA: TGTGCCAGCAGTCCCGGGACTAGCGGGAGCAGGGAGCAGTTCTTC. Protein: CASSPGTSGSREQFF. The chain carries TRBV28 and TRBJ2-1, with 14 bases lining up with TRBD2. There are 15 residues in the CDR3. J was trimmed by 10 bases and V by 5 bases; bases with no gene match: 7. Germline V gives CDR1 MDHEN, CDR2 SYDVKM.